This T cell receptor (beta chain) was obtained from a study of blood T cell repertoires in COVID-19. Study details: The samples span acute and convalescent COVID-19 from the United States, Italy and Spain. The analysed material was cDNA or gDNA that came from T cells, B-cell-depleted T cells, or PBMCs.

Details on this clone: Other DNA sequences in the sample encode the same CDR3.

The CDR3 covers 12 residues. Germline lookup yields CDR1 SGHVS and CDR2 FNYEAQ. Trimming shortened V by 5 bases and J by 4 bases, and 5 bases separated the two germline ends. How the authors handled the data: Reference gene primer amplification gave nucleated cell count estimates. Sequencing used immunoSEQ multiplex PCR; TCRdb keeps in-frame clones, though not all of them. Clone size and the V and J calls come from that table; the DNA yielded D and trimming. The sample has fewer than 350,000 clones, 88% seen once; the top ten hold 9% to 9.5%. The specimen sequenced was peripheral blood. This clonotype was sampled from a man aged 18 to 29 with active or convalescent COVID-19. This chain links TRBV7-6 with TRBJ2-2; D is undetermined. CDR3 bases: TGTGCCAGCAGCCCAGGCACCGGGGAGCTGTTTTTT. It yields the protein CASSPGTGELFF.